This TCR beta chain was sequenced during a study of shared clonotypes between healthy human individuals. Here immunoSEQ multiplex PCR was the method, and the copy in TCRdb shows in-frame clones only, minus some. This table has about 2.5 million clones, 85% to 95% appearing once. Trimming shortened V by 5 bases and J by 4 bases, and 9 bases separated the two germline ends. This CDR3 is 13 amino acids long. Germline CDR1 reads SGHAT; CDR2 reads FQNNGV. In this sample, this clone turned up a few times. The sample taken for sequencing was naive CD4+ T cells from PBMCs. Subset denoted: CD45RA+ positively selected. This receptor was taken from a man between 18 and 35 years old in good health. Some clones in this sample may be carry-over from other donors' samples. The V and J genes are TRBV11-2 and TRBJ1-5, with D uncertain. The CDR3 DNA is TGTGCCAGCAGCCCAGTGGGTAATCAGCCCCAGCATTTT. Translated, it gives CASSPVGNQPQHF. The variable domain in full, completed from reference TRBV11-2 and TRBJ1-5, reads EAGVAQSPRYKIIEKRQSVAFWCNPISGHATLYWYQQILGQGPKLLIQFQNNGVVDDSQLPKDRFSAERLKGVDSTLKIQPAKLEDSAVYLCASSPVGNQPQHFGDGTRLSIL.